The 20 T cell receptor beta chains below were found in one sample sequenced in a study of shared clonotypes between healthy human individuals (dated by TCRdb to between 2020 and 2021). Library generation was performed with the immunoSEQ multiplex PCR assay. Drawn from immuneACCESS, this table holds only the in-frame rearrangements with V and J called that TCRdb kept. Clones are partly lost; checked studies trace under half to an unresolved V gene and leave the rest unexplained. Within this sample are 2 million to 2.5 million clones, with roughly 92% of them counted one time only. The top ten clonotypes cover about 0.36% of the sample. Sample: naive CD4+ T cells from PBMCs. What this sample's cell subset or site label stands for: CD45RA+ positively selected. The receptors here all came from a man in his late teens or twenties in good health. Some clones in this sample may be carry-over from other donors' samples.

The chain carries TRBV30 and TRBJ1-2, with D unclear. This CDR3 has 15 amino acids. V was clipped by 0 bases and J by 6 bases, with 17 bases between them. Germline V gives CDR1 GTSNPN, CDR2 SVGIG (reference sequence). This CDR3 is CAWSVEYGRGNGYTF. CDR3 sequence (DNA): TGTGCCTGGAGTGTAGAGTACGGCAGAGGGAATGGCTACACCTTC.

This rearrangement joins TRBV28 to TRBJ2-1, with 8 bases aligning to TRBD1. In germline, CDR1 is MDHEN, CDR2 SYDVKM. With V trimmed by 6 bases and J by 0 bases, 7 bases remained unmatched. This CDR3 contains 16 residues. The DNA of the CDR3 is TGTGCCAGCAGCGGTCAGGACAGGGACTCCTACAATGAGCAGTTCTTC. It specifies CASSGQDRDSYNEQFF. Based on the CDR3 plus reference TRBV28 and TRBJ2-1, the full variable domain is DVKVTQSSRYLVKRTGEKVFLECVQDMDHENMFWYRQDPGLGLRLIYFSYDVKMKEKGDIPEGYSVSREKKERFSLILESASTNQTSMYLCASSGQDRDSYNEQFFGPGTRLTVL.

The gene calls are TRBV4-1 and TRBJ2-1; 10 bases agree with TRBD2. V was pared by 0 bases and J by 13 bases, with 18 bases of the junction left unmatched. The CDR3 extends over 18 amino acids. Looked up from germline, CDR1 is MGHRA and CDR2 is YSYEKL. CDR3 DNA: TGCGCCAGCAGCCAAGATCGGCTAGCGGGAGTCGGGGGTAGCCAACAGTTCTTC. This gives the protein CASSQDRLAGVGGSQQFF.

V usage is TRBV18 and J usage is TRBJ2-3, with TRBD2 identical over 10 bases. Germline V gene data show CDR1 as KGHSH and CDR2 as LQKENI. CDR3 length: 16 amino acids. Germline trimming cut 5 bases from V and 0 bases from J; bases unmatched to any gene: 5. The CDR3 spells CASSSLAGVSTDTQYF. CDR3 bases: TGTGCCAGCTCATCCCTAGCGGGAGTTAGCACAGATACGCAGTATTTT.

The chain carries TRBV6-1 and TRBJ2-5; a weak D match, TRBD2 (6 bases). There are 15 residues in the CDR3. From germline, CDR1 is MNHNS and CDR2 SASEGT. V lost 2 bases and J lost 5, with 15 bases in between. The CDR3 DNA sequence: TGTGCCAGCAGTGAACATCGGGGGATTGAGGAGACCCAGTACTTC. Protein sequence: CASSEHRGIEETQYF.

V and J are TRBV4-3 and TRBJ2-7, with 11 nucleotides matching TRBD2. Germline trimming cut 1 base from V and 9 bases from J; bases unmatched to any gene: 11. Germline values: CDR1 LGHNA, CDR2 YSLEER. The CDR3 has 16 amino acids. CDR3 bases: TGCGCCAGCAGCCAAGCACCGGGACTAGCGGATGGGACGCAGTACTTC. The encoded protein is CASSQAPGLADGTQYF.

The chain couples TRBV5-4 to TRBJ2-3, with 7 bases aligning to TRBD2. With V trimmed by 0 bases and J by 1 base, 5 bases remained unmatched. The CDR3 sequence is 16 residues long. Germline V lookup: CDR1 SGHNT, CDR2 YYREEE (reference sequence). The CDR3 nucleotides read TGTGCCAGCAGCTTGGGTGCACGGGGGGGCACAGATACGCAGTATTTT. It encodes CASSLGARGGTDTQYF.

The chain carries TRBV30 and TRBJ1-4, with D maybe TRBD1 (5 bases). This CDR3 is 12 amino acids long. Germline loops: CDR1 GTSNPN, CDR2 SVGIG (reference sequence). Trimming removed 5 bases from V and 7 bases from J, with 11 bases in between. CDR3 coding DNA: TGTGCCTGGCAAGGGGTGGGTGAAAAACTGTTTTTT. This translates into CAWQGVGEKLFF.

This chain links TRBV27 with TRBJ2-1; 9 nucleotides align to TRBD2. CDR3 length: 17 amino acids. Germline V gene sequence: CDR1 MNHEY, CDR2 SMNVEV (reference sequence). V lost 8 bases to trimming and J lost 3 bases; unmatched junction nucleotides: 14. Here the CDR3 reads CASAGLAGRGYYNEQFF. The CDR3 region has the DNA TGTGCCAGCGCGGGGCTAGCGGGACGAGGGTACTACAATGAGCAGTTCTTC.

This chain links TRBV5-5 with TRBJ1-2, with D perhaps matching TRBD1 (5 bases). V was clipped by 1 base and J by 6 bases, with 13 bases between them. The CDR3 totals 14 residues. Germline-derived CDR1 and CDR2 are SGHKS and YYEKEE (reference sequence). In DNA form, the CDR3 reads TGTGCCAGCAGCTTGCGGGGGAATGGGAATGGCTACACCTTC. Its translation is CASSLRGNGNGYTF.

In DNA form, the CDR3 reads TGTGCCAGCAGTGAGGCCCCCCTGCCCGGGCACGAGCAGTACTTC. Protein sequence: CASSEAPLPGHEQYF. The chain combines TRBV25-1 with TRBJ2-7; D ambiguous. This CDR3 has 15 residues. The germline V and J ends were trimmed by 3 bases and 5 bases, with 17 bases remaining between them. In germline, CDR1 is MGHDK, CDR2 SYGVNS.

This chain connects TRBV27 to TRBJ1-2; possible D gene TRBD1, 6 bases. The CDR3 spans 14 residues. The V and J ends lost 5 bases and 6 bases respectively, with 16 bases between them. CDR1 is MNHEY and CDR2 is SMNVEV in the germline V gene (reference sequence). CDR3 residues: CASSRIQGWNGYTF. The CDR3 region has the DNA TGTGCCAGCAGTCGGATACAGGGTTGGAATGGCTACACCTTC.

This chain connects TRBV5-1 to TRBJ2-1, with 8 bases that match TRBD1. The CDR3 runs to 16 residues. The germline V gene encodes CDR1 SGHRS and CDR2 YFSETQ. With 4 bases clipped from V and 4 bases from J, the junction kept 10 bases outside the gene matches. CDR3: CASSQRQGQVYNEQFF. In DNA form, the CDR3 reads TGCGCCAGCAGCCAAAGACAGGGGCAAGTATACAATGAGCAGTTCTTC.

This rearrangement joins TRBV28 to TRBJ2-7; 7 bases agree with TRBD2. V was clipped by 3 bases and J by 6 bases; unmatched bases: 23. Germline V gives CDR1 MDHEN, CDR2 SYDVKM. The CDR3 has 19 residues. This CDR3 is CASSFQTSLTGNSRPEQYF. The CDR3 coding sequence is TGTGCCAGCAGTTTTCAGACTAGCCTAACCGGGAATTCGAGGCCCGAGCAGTACTTC.

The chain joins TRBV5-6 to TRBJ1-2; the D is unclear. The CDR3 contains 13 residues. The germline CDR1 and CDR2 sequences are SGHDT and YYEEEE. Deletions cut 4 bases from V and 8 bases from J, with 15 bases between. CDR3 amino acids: CASSPSLSGGYTF. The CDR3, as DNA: TGTGCCAGCAGCCCTTCATTAAGTGGGGGCTACACCTTC.

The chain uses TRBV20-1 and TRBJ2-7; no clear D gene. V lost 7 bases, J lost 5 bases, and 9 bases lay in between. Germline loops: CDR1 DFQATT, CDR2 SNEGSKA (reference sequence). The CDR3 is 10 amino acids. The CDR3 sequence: CSVPVHEQYF. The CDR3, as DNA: TGCAGTGTTCCAGTCCACGAGCAGTACTTC.

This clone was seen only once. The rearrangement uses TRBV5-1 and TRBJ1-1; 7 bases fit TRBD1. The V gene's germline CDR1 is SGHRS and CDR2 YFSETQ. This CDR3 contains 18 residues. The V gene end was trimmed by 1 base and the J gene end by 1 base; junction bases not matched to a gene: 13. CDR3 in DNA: TGCGCCAGCAGCTTGTCTGAGAGAACGGGACAGTGGAACACTGAAGCTTTCTTT. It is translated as CASSLSERTGQWNTEAFF. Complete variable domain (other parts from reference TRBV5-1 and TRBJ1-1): KAGVTQTPRYLIKTRGQQVTLSCSPISGHRSVSWYQQTPGQGLQFLFEYFSETQRNKGNFPGRFSGRQFSNSRSEMNVSTLELGDSALYLCASSLSERTGQWNTEAFFGQGTRLTVV.

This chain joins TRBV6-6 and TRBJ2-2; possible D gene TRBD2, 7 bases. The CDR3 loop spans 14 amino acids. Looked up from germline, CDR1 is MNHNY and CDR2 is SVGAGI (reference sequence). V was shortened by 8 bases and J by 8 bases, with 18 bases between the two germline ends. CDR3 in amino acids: CASLLGGPPGELFF. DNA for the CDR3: TGTGCCAGCTTATTGGGGGGGCCTCCGGGGGAGCTGTTTTTT.

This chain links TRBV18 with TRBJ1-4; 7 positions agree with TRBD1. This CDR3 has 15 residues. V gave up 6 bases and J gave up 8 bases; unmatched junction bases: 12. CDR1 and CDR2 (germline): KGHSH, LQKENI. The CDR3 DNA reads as TGTGCCAGCTCCTCTGACGGACAGGACGGAGAAAAACTGTTTTTT. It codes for CASSSDGQDGEKLFF.

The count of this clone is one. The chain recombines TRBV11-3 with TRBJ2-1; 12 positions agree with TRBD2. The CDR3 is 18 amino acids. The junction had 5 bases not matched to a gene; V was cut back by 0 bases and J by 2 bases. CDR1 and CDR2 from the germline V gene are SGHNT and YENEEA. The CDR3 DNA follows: TGTGCCAGCAGCTTAGATGGACTAGCGGGAACCCCCTACAATGAGCAGTTCTTC. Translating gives CASSLDGLAGTPYNEQFF.